This T cell receptor (beta chain) was sequenced for a study of blood T cells in healthy people across ages. Study-level findings and limits: Roughly linear age-related decline in beta diversity appeared, significant by age about 40. Diversity was higher, and naive CD4+ cells more numerous, in long-lived donors than in aged donors.

There are a few counts of this clonotype. The antigen is undetermined. V was shortened by 5 bases and J by 0 bases, with 14 bases between the two germline ends. The CDR3 extends over 16 amino acids. Per the germline V gene, CDR1 is MDHEN and CDR2 is SYDVKM. Primed by a sample-barcoded 5' primer and a J-beta primer mix, a second PCR proceeded for about 7 to 12 cycles. TCRdb passed the 5' RACE reads through MiXCR, listing each CDR3 protein once. The sample holds about 2 million distinct CDR3 sequences, 49% seen once. The sequencing sample was made of blood. This clonotype originated in a woman in her 40s in good health. The chain employs TRBV28 and TRBJ2-4; D is unclear. CDR3 DNA sequence: TGTGCCAGCAGTCTGATCCGGACGGTAGCCAAAAACATTCAGTACTTC. It translates to CASSLIRTVAKNIQYF.